Only one count was recorded for the clone carrying this T cell receptor beta chain. At one end, the junction sequence differs from germline, possibly due to a read error. CD25-based Treg depletion was applied to purified naive CD4+ T cells. Constant-region reverse primers amplified full-length variable regions, followed by semi-nested Nested Universal Primer A PCR. TCRdb analysed the 5' RACE reads with MiXCR anew, one entry per CDR3 protein. The sample yields tens of thousands of distinct CDR3 sequences, over 20% seen once. The CDR3 consists of 14 residues. The germline gives CDR1 LGHDT, CDR2 YNNKEL (reference sequence).

The chain has TRBV3-1 and TRBJ1-1; weak D call: TRBD1 (5 bases). This sequence originates from a female donor with breast cancer. The specimen sequenced was tumor-infiltrating naive CD4+ T cells sorted from the breast tumor. Subset meaning: naive CD4+ T cells, CD4+CD45RA+CD25-. The CDR3 nucleotides read TGTGCCAGCGGCCAAGGGGCCGTCGGATCTGAAGCTTTCTTT. Amino acid sequence: CASGQGAVGSEAFF.